This T cell receptor (beta chain) was sequenced during a study of shared clonotypes between healthy human individuals (dated by TCRdb to about 2020). At the level of the whole study: Three men and two women, aged 18 to 49 years, made up the cohort. For each donor, CD4 naive and CD4 memory were each run on three plates, CD8 naive on two plates, and CD8 memory on one plate. To increase sequencing depth and limit assay-specific biases, different laboratories used diverse techniques to prepare libraries and sequence TCR repertoires. Between about 0.85 and 9.5 billion PBMCs per donor were obtained by leukapheresis. To estimate repertoire size and how much clonotypes are shared between individuals, the study performed deep sequencing of blood TCR repertoires from about five healthy adults. Here is what the overall study found, with its caveats: Naive subsets generally had larger estimated clonotype richness than memory subsets. Pairwise subsampling led to the expectation that sequencing depth would affect the degree of clonotype sharing among donors. When a handful of donors were compared, the shared fraction of clonotypes was around 5% for naive CD4, 3.5% to 4% for naive CD8, about 2.5% for memory CD4, and 0.35% to 0.4% for memory CD8. Clonotypes shared by all four sorted-subset donors showed higher generation probabilities than non-shared clonotypes. Only blood was sampled, and tissue TCR repertoires likely differ from those in blood. Incomplete sequencing was indicated by rarefaction of sorted-subset datasets, despite the large sequencing depth. The small number of donors limited the genetic and exposure-history diversity represented.

Concerning this clone: No cognate antigen has been identified for it. Within one base of it there is no much larger clone, and no base qualities were kept.

Using the deep immunoSEQ assay, TCR CDR3 regions were amplified from genomic DNA by multiplex PCR. Genomic DNA extracted from each cell subset was distributed evenly over all wells of several immunoSEQ 96-well plates, and each plate served as one replicate. For sorted subsets, each replicate PCR was loaded with approximately 0.2 ug genomic DNA, equivalent to about 30,000 T cell genomes. The purified libraries were quantified using a Qubit 3.0 fluorometer, sized with a Bioanalyzer 2100, and then quantified again using the KAPA Library Quantification kit. Every immunoSEQ 96-well plate was sequenced on a dedicated single-read 150-cycle Illumina NextSeq 550 flow cell. Turning to the authors' computational methods: Because only junctional sequences without quality scores were contained in the immunoSEQ output, filtering matching that applied to full-length reads could not be performed. To assign V/J genes and CDR3, sequences were annotated against IMGT germline references using PyIR, a Python wrapper for IgBLAST v1.9. Reads with weak V/J assignments (E-value above 1e-6), missing CDR3, stop codons, out-of-frame junctions, or ambiguous translated residues were removed. A V3J clonotype was defined by an identical inferred V gene, J gene, and CDR3 amino acid sequence. The percentage overlap between two repertoires was calculated by dividing the number of shared unique clonotypes by the size of the smaller repertoire. RTK rarefaction, the Chao1 estimator, and Recon v2.1 estimates of unobserved clonotypes were used to assess repertoire richness. Generation probabilities were computed with OLGA for all TCRbeta clonotypes obtained by the gDNA method from a handful of donors. What TCRdb holds here is the immuneACCESS table cut down to in-frame rearrangements. Part of the clones is not present; checked against another copy, under half of the missing clones reflect an unresolved V gene, and the others are unexplained. D and trimming were read from the DNA, whereas the V and J calls and clone size are those reported in that table. This sample holds about 2.1 million clones; just over 90% were observed only once. The ten largest clonotypes hold more than 1.5% of the sample.

A distance of 12 bases separates the germline ends of V and J, which lose 8 bases and 3 bases respectively. The CDR3 numbers 13 residues from cysteine through phenylalanine. The kept DNA is CDR3 alone, 39 bases in frame from the first base. CDR1 and CDR2 are drawn from the germline V gene: MNHEY, SVGAGI. CD8 naive samples were CD45RO-negative cells positively selected for CCR7, giving a CD45RA+CCR7+ population that excluded TemRA cells. Donors were healthy HIV-negative adults with no recently reported acute infections or vaccinations. Every donor was a Caucasian adult residing in Nashville, Tennessee, USA. Blood was obtained by leukapheresis, after which PBMCs were separated by Ficoll-Histopaque density gradient centrifugation and cryopreserved in liquid nitrogen vapor phase. Purity and quantity of every magnetically sorted T cell population were checked by analytical flow cytometry. From each sorted fraction, genomic DNA was isolated and quantified by UV absorbance on a Nanodrop 2000c.

The receptor's source is a man between 18 and 35 years old in good health. Some clones in this sample may be carry-over from other donors' samples. The specimen was naive CD8+ T cells from PBMCs. The sample's cell subset or site label, in plain terms: CD45RA+CCR7+. The receptor chain draws on TRBV6-5 and TRBJ2-3, with TRBD1 as a weak D call on 5 bases. The CDR3 protein sequence reads: CASQGAMTDTQYF. The DNA sequence is given as TGTGCCAGCCAGGGTGCAATGACAGATACGCAGTATTTT.